This TCR beta chain appears in the sequencing data of a study of CD8+ T cells in alopecia areata. This CDR3 contains 13 residues. In germline, CDR1 is SGHDN, CDR2 FVKESK. Trimming pared 1 base from V and 6 bases from J, leaving 7 bases between. After isolation, RNA underwent reverse transcription to generate cDNA as the sequencing template. Assay used: immunoSEQ multiplex PCR; TCRdb lists only in-frame clones, some missing. This sample has about 180,000 clones, with around three fifths found just once. The rearrangement links TRBV14 to TRBJ1-5; D gene ambiguous. The specimen was CD4+ T cells sorted from blood, collected at week 0. The clonotype comes from a human donor with alopecia areata. The CDR3 coding sequence is TGTGCCAGCAGCCAAGGATTTGGTCAGCCCCAGCATTTT. It is translated as CASSQGFGQPQHF. The full variable domain, with the rest looked up from reference TRBV14 and TRBJ1-5, is EAGVTQFPSHSVIEKGQTVTLRCDPISGHDNLYWYRRVMGKEIKFLLHFVKESKQDESGMPNNRFLAERTGGTYSTLKVQPAELEDSGVYFCASSQGFGQPQHFGDGTRLSIL.